Shown below are 8 T cell receptor beta chains from a single sample sequenced in a study of T-cell memory formation after mild COVID-19. From the 5' RACE reads, TCRdb called clonotypes with MiXCR, one entry per CDR3 protein. The sample includes tens of thousands of distinct CDR3 sequences, about 23% seen only once; the top ten take 35% to 50%. What was sequenced was PBMCs or a T cell subset sorted from them (not recorded which). The receptors were gathered from a man younger than 35 who had mild COVID-19 (a few samples of this study predate the infection). Cell type and time point are not known.

Only a few counts were recorded for this clonotype. This chain joins TRBV12-3 or TRBV12-4 and TRBJ2-1; unclear D gene. V was shortened by 2 bases and J by 12 bases, with 11 bases between the two germline ends. This CDR3 spans 12 amino acids. CDR3 DNA sequence: TGTGCCAGCAGTTTACAGGACGTATGGCAGTTCTTC. Encoded protein: CASSLQDVWQFF.

This clonotype was recorded a few times. The J gene is TRBJ2-2, the V gene TRBV25-1; the D gene is possibly TRBD2 (6 bases). The CDR3 is 15 residues long. V was cut by 1 base and J by 6 bases, with 12 bases left in between. The germline V gene encodes CDR1 MGHDK and CDR2 SYGVNS. CDR3 nucleotides: TGTGCCAGCAGTGAATTGGTCGGGGGTGCCGGGGAGCTGTTTTTT. The encoded protein is CASSELVGGAGELFF.

The table lists this clonotype with a few counts. This rearrangement joins TRBV7-9 to TRBJ2-7, with D unclear. Germline V gene data show CDR1 as SEHNR and CDR2 as FQNEAQ (reference sequence). The CDR3 has 12 residues. With 4 bases removed from V and 0 bases from J, the gap between germline ends came to 4 bases. Written as DNA, the CDR3 is TGTGCCAGCAGCTCCAGCTCCTACGAGCAGTACTTC. Its translation: CASSSSSYEQYF.

This chain uses TRBV4-3 with TRBJ2-7, with 8 bases fitting TRBD2. Germline CDR1 and CDR2: LGHNA and YSLEER. This CDR3 is 16 amino acids long. Losses at the gene ends were 1 base for V and 1 base for J; bases not matched to a gene: 6. The CDR3, as DNA: TGCGCCAGCAGCCAAGTCGGGGGGGCTAAGTCCTACGAGCAGTACTTC. Translation gives CASSQVGGAKSYEQYF.

This clonotype has more than one count but fewer than ten. The chain employs TRBV12-3 or TRBV12-4 and TRBJ2-1, with D hard to call. The germline V and J ends were trimmed by 0 bases and 4 bases, with 13 bases remaining between them. The CDR3 is 16 residues long. This CDR3 reads CASSLAGVYTYNEQFF. In nucleotides, the CDR3 is TGTGCCAGCAGTTTAGCTGGGGTGTATACATACAATGAGCAGTTCTTC.

This clonotype was seen a few times. V usage is TRBV12-3 or TRBV12-4 and J usage is TRBJ2-3; D is ambiguous. The CDR3 contains 15 residues. V dropped 3 bases and J dropped 0 bases, with 10 bases sitting between them. Written as DNA, the CDR3 is TGTGCCAGCAGTTTCGAAGGGCTCAGCACAGATACGCAGTATTTT. The encoded protein is CASSFEGLSTDTQYF.

The sample holds one count of this clonotype. J is TRBJ2-7 and V is TRBV7-9; D is possibly TRBD1 (6 bases). The CDR3 totals 15 residues. The V gene's germline CDR1 is SEHNR and CDR2 FQNEAQ (reference sequence). V dropped 6 bases and J dropped 3 bases, with 18 bases sitting between them. The CDR3, as DNA: TGTGCCAGCAGTCTCAGACAGGCACCATTCTACGAGCAGTACTTC. It translates to CASSLRQAPFYEQYF.

In this sample, this clonotype turned up a few times. The chain uses TRBV4-1 and TRBJ1-1; TRBD1 matches at 7 bases. The ends lost 2 bases at V and 6 bases at J; junction bases unmatched: 9. Germline values: CDR1 MGHRA, CDR2 YSYEKL. The CDR3 spans 15 residues. CDR3 nucleotide sequence: TGCGCCAGCAGCCAAAGTAGAGGAGGGGGCCCTGAAGCTTTCTTT. Encoded protein: CASSQSRGGGPEAFF.